Listed below are T cell receptor beta chains from one sample, sequenced in a study of blood T cells in healthy people across ages. TCRdb processed the 5' RACE reads anew with MiXCR; each CDR3 protein has one entry. The sample lists about 830,000 distinct CDR3 sequences, 55% to 70% occurring once. The sequencing input was blood. All receptors derive from a man aged 30-40 years in good health. Both conserved end residues are part of each CDR3.

v_call,cdr3_aa
TRBV20-1,CSVMDGHYGYTF
TRBV11-2,CASSLETGGFYEQYF
TRBV29-1,CSVEGRWGTQYF
TRBV2,CASTTGWRTEAFF
TRBV16,CATEDLEHSDTQYF
TRBV20-1,CSASAPAVKRYNEQFF
TRBV3-1,CASSEMMGAGANVLTF
TRBV6-5,CASSSSSNPFTDTQYF
TRBV7-2,CASSPRRTVMTQYF
TRBV4-3,CASSQDQGRARASTDTQYF
TRBV20-1,CSARGTGPRPLHF
TRBV3-1,CASSQTLSSGTQYF
TRBV25-1,CASRGNWDGYYEQCF
TRBV6-5,CASSNGLGIQYF
TRBV6-2/TRBV6-3,CASSYEIAGSDERYEQYF
TRBV9,CASSGDSYEQYF
TRBV7-6,CASSSVEETQYF
TRBV6-2/TRBV6-3,CASARDTYYEQYF
TRBV11-3,CASSMEDNTEAFF
TRBV12-3/TRBV12-4,CASSPKTDRVSSYEQYF
TRBV20-1,CSATNPGQGAKYEQYF
TRBV7-2,CASSYRTSGIGRDTQYF
TRBV7-9,CASSTRQGSYNEQFF
TRBV20-1,CSASSDRGNQPQHF
TRBV7-9,CASSFSTANTGELFF
TRBV2,CASSPRWGEQYF
TRBV6-2/TRBV6-3,CASSSYLAGWDEQFF
TRBV2,CASTRTSGALSPSSIVNEQFF
TRBV10-3,CAIRDDNSYNEQFF
TRBV12-3/TRBV12-4,CASSLGGAGSPLHF
TRBV28,CASRPGQGVYNEQFF
TRBV7-7,CASSPQGGSTDTQYF
TRBV30,CAWTAGGRGDEQFF
TRBV5-6,CASSFYGNQPQHF
TRBV18,CVSSLQREGQETQYF
TRBV6-5,CASSWGDRGLYEQYF
TRBV15,CATSRGSGGPVEQFF
TRBV6-2/TRBV6-3,CASSPHRTVDNGYTF
TRBV10-3,CAISARLEEQYF
TRBV29-1,CSSGTETQYF